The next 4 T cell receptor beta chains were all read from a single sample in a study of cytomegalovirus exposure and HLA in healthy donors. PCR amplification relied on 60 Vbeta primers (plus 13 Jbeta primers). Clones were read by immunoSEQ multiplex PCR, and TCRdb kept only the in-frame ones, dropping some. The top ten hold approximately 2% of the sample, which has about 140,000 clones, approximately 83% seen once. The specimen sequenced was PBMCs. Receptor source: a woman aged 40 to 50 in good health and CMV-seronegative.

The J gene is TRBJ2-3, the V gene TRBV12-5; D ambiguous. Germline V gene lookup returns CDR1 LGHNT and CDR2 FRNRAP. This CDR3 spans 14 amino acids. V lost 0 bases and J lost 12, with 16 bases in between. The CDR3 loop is CASGLVLSSEIQYF. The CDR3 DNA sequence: TGTGCTAGTGGTTTGGTACTCTCATCTGAGATTCAGTATTTT. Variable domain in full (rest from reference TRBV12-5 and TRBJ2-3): DARVTQTPRHKVTEMGQEVTMRCQPILGHNTVFWYRQTMMQGLELLAYFRNRAPLDDSGMPKDRFSAEMPDATLATLKIQPSEPRDSAVYFCASGLVLSSEIQYFGPGTRLTVL.

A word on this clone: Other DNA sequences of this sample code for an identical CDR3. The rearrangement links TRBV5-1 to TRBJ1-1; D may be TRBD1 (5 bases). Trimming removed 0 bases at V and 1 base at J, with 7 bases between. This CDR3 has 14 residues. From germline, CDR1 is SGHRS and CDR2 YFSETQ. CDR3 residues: CASSLDRSNTEAFF. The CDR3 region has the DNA TGCGCCAGCAGCTTGGACAGGTCGAACACTGAAGCTTTCTTT.

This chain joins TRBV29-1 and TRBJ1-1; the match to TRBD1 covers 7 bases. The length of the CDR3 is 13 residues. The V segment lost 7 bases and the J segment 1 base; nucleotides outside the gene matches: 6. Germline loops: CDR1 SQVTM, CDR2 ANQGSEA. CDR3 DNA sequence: TGCAGCGCCCCCGGGACAGAGAACACTGAAGCTTTCTTT. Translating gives CSAPGTENTEAFF. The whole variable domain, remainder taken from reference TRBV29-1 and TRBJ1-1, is SAVISQKPSRDICQRGTSLTIQCQVDSQVTMMFWYRQQPGQSLTLIATANQGSEATYESGFVIDKFPISRPNLTFSTLTVSNMSPEDSSIYLCSAPGTENTEAFFGQGTRLTVV.

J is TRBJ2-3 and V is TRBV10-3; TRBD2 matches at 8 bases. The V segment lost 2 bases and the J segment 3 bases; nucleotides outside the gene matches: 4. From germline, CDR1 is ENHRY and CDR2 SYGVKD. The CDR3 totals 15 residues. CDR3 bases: TGTGCCATCAGTGAGCCGGGACTAGTAACAGATACGCAGTATTTT. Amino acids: CAISEPGLVTDTQYF.